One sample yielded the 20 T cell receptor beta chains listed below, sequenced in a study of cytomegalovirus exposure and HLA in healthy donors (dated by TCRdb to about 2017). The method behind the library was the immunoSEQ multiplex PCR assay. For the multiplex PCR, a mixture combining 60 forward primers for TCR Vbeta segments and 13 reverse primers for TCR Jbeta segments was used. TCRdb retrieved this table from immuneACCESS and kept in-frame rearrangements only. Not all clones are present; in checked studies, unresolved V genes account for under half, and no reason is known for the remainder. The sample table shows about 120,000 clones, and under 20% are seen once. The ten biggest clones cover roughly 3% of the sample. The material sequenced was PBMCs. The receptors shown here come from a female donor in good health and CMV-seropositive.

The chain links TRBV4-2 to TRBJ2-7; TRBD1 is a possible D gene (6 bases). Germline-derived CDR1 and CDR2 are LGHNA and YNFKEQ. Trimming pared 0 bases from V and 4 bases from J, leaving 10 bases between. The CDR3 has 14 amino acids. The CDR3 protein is CASSQEGAAYEQYF. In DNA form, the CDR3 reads TGTGCCAGCAGCCAAGAGGGGGCAGCTTACGAGCAGTACTTC.

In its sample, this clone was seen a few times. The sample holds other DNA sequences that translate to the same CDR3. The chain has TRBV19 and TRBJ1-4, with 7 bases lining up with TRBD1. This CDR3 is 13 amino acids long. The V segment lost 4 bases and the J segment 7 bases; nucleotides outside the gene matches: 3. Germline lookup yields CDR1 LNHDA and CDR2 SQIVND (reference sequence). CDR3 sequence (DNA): TGTGCCAGTAGTAGACAGGGAGGTGAAAAACTGTTTTTT. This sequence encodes CASSRQGGEKLFF.

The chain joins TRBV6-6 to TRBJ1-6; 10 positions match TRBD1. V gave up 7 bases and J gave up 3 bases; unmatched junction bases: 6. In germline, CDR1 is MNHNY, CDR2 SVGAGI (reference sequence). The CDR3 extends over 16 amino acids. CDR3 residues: CASKSGTGVYNSPLHF. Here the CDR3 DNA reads TGTGCCAGCAAATCGGGGACAGGGGTCTATAATTCACCCCTCCACTTT.

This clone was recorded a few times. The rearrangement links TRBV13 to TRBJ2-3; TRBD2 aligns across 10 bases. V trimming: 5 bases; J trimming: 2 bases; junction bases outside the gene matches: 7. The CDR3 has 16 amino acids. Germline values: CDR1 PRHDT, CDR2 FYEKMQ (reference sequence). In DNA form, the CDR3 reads TGTGCCAGCAGCGCCCGGACTAGCGGTATCACAGATACGCAGTATTTT. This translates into CASSARTSGITDTQYF. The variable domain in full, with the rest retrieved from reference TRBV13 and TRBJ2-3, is AAGVIQSPRHLIKEKRETATLKCYPIPRHDTVYWYQQGPGQDPQFLISFYEKMQSDKGSIPDRFSAQQFSDYHSELNMSSLELGDSALYFCASSARTSGITDTQYFGPGTRLTVL.

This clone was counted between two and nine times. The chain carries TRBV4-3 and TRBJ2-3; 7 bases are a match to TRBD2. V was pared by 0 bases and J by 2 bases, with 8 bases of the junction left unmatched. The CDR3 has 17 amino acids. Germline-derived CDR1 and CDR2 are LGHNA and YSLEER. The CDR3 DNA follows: TGCGCCAGCAGCCAAGATTCAGGTCGGGGGGTCACAGATACGCAGTATTTT. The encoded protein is CASSQDSGRGVTDTQYF.

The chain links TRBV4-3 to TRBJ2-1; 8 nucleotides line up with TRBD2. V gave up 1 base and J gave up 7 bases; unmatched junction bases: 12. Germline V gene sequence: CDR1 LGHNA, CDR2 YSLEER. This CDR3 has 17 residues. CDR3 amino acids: CASSQGLGREAGNEQFF. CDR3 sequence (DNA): TGCGCCAGCAGCCAAGGCCTCGGGCGGGAGGCGGGGAATGAGCAGTTCTTC.

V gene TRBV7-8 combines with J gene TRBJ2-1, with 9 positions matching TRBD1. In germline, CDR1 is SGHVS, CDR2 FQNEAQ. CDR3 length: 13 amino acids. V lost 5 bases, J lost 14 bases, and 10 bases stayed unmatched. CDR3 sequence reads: CASSAARDRDEFF. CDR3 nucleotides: TGTGCCAGCAGCGCGGCTAGGGACAGGGATGAGTTCTTC.

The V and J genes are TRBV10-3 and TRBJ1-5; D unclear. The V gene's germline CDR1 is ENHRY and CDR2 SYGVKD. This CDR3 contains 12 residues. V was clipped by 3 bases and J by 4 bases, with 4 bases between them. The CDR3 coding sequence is TGTGCCATCAGTGACCCTAATCAGCCCCAGCATTTT. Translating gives CAISDPNQPQHF.

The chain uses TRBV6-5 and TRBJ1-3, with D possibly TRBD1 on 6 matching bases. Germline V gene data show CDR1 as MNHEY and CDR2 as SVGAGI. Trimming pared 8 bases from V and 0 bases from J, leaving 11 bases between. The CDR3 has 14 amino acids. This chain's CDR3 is CASEAGDSGNTIYF. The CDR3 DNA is TGTGCCAGCGAAGCAGGGGACTCTGGAAACACCATATATTTT.

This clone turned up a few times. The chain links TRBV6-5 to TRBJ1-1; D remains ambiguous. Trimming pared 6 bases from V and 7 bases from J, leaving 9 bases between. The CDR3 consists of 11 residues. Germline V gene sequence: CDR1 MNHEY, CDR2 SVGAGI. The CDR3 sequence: CASRAGFEAFF. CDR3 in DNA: TGTGCCAGCAGGGCGGGGTTTGAAGCTTTCTTT.

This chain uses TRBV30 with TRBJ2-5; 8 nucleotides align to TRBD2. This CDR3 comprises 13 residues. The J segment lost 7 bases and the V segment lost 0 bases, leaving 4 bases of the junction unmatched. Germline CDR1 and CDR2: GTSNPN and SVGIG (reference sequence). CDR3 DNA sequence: TGTGCCTGGAGTGTATTTCGGGGGGGGACCCAGTACTTC. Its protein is CAWSVFRGGTQYF.

In DNA form, the CDR3 reads TGTGCCAGCAGCCTCGTCCGGGGGAACTACAATGAGCAGTTCTTC. Its protein is CASSLVRGNYNEQFF. The V call is TRBV7-2, the J call TRBJ2-1, with D possibly being TRBD2 (6 bases). Germline V gene sequence: CDR1 SGHTA, CDR2 FQGNSA. The CDR3 extends over 15 amino acids. Trimming pared 5 bases from V and 3 bases from J, leaving 14 bases between.

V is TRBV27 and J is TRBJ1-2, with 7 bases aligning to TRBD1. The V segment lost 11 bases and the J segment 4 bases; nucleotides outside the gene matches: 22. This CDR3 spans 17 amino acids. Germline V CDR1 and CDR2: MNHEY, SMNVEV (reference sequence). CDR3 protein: CACIPLTGDQPGYGYTF. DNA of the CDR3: TGTGCCTGCATACCACTCACAGGGGATCAACCTGGCTATGGCTACACCTTC.

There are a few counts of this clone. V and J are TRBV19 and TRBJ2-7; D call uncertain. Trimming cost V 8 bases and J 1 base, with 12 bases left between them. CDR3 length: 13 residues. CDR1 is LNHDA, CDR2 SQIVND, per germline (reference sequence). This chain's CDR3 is CASAPRESYEQYF. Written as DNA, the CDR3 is TGTGCCAGTGCGCCACGTGAGTCCTACGAGCAGTACTTC.

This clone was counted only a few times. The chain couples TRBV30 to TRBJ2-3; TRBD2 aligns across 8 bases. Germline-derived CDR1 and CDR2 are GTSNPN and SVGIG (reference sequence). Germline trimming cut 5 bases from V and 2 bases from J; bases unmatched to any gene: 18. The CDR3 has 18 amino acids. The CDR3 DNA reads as TGTGCCTGGTCTGGGCAGGGGAAGCGGGAGTTTCCCACAGATACGCAGTATTTT. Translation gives CAWSGQGKREFPTDTQYF.

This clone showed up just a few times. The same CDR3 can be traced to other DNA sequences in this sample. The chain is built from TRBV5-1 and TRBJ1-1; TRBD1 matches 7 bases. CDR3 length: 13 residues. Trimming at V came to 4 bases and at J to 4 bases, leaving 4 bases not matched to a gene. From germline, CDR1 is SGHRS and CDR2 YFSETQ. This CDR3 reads CASSQTGVTEAFF. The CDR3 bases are TGCGCCAGCAGCCAAACAGGGGTCACTGAAGCTTTCTTT. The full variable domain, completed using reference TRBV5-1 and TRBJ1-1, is KAGVTQTPRYLIKTRGQQVTLSCSPISGHRSVSWYQQTPGQGLQFLFEYFSETQRNKGNFPGRFSGRQFSNSRSEMNVSTLELGDSALYLCASSQTGVTEAFFGQGTRLTVV.

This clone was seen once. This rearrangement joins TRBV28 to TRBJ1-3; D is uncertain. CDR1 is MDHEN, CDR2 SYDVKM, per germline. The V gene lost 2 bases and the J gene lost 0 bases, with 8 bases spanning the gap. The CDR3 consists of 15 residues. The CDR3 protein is CASSLPLTSGNTIYF. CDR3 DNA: TGTGCCAGCAGTTTACCCCTAACCTCTGGAAACACCATATATTTT.

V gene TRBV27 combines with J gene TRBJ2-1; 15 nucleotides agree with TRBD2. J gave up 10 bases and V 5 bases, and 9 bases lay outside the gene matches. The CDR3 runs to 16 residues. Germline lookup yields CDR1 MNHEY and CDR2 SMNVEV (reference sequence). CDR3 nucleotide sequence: TGTGCCAGCAGTCCCCCGGGACTAGCGGGGGGACCAGAGCAGTTCTTC. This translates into CASSPPGLAGGPEQFF.

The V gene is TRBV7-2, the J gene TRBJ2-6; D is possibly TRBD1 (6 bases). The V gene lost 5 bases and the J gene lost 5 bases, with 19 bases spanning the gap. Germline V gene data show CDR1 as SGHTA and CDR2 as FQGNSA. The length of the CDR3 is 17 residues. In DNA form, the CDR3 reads TGTGCCAGCAGCCAAAACAGGGTATTCTGGAGGGCCAACGTCCTGACTTTC. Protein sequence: CASSQNRVFWRANVLTF.

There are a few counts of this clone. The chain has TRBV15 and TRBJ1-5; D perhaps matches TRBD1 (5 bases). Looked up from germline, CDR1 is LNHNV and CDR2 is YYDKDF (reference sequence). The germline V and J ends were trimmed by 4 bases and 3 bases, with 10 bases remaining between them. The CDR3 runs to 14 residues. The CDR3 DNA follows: TGTGCCACCAGCAAATGGACATTCAATCAGCCCCAGCATTTT. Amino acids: CATSKWTFNQPQHF. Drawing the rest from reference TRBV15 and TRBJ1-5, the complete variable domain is DAMVIQNPRYQVTQFGKPVTLSCSQTLNHNVMYWYQQKSSQAPKLLFHYYDKDFNNEADTPDNFQSRRPNTSFCFLDIRSPGLGDTAMYLCATSKWTFNQPQHFGDGTRLSIL.